This T cell receptor beta chain was identified during a study of shared clonotypes between healthy human individuals. Study-wide findings and caveats: Clonotype sharing among donors was expected to depend on sequencing depth. Only a few donors were included, so the genetic and exposure-history diversity represented was limited.

Only Caucasian adults living in Nashville, Tennessee served as donors. PCR replicates from unsorted PBMC used 250 to 300 ng DNA, and this amount was 32,000 or so T cell genomes. Profiled with immunoSEQ multiplex PCR; TCRdb holds only in-frame clones, not every one. The sample lists roughly 500,000 clones; 76% were seen once. Note on this clone: Its specificity is unknown.

The ends lost 0 bases at V and 5 bases at J; junction bases unmatched: 9. The CDR3 is 17 amino acids. In germline, CDR1 is KGHSH, CDR2 LQKENI. The rearrangement uses TRBV18 and TRBJ2-5; 10 bases line up with TRBD2. The source is a woman aged 40 to 49 in good health. Some clones in this sample may be carry-over from other donors' samples. The sequencing sample was made of PBMCs. The CDR3 DNA reads as TGTGCCAGCTCACCACCAAGGGCTAGCGGGAGTGTGGAGACCCAGTACTTC. It codes for CASSPPRASGSVETQYF. Based on the CDR3 plus reference TRBV18 and TRBJ2-5, the full variable domain is NAGVMQNPRHLVRRRGQEARLRCSPMKGHSHVYWYRQLPEEGLKFMVYLQKENIIDESGMPKERFSAEFPKEGPSILRIQQVVRGDSAAYFCASSPPRASGSVETQYFGPGTRLLVL.